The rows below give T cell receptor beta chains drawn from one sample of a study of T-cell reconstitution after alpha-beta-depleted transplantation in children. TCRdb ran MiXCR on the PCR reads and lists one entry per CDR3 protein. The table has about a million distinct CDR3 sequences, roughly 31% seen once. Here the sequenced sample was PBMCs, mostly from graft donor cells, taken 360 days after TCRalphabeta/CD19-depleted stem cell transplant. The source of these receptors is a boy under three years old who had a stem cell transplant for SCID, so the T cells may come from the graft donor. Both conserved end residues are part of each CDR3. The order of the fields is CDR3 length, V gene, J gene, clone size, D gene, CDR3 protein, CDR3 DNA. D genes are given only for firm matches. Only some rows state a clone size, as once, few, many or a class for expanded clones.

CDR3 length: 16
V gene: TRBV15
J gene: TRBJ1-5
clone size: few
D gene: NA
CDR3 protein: CATSNGAAGGHQPQHF
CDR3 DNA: TGTGCCACCAGCAACGGGGCTGCGGGCGGACATCAGCCCCAGCATTTT

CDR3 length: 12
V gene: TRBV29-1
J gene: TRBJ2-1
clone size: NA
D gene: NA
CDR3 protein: CSVWPSANEQFF
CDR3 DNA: TGCAGCGTTTGGCCCTCCGCGAATGAGCAGTTCTTC

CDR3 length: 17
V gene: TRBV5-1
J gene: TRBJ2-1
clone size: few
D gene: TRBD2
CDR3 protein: CASSQMKGGSTYNEQFF
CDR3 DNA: TGCGCCAGCAGCCAGATGAAGGGCGGGAGCACCTACAATGAGCAGTTCTTC

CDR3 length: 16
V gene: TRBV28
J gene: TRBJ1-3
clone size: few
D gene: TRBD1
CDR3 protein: CAAIKGGTGGRNTIYF
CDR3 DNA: TGTGCCGCCATCAAAGGGGGGACAGGGGGCCGAAACACCATATATTTT

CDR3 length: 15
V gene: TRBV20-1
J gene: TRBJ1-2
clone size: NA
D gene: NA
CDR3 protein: CSARGPGGKNYGFTF
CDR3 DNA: TGCAGTGCTCGAGGTCCGGGGGGAAAAAACTATGGCTTCACCTTC

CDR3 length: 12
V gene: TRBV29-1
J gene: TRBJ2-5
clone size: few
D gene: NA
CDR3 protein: CSVDRQEETQYF
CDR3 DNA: TGCAGCGTTGATAGGCAGGAAGAGACCCAGTACTTC

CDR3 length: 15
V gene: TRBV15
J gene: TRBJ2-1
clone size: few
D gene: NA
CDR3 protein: CATSRDQRANNEQFF
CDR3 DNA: TGTGCCACCAGCAGAGATCAGCGGGCTAACAATGAGCAGTTCTTC

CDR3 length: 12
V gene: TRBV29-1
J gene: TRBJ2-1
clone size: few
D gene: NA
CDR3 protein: CSVGRVSNEQFF
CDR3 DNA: TGCAGCGTTGGTCGGGTGAGCAATGAGCAGTTCTTC

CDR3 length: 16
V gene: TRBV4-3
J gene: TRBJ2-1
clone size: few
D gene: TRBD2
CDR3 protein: CASSLFPRGGPNEQFF
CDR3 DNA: TGCGCCAGCAGCCTCTTTCCGCGGGGGGGCCCCAATGAGCAGTTCTTC

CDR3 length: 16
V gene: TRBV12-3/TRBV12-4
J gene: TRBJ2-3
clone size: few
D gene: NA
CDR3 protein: CASSRRGRGQSDTQYF
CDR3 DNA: TGTGCCAGCAGTCGCCGGGGGAGGGGGCAGTCAGATACGCAGTATTTT

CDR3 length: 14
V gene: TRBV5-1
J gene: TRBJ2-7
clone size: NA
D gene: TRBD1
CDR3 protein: CASSLRQGAGEQYF
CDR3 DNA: TGTGCCAGCAGTTTACGTCAGGGGGCGGGTGAGCAGTACTTC

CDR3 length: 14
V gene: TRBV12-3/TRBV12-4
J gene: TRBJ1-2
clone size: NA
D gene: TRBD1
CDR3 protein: CASSFPGQHYGYTF
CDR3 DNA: TGTGCCAGCAGTTTCCCGGGACAGCACTATGGCTACACCTTC

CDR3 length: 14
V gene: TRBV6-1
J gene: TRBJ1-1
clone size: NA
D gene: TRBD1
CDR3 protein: CASSPISTGGEAFF
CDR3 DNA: TGTGCCAGCAGCCCAATTTCGACAGGGGGAGAAGCTTTCTTT

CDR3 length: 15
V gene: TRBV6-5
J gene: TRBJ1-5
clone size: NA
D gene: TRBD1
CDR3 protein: CASSYSNRGNQPQHF
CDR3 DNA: TGTGCCAGCAGTTACTCGAACAGGGGGAATCAGCCCCAGCATTTT

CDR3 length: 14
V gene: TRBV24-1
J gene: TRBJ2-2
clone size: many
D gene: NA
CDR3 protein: CATSEQTMTGELFF
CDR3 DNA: TGTGCCACCAGTGAACAGACGATGACCGGGGAGCTGTTTTTT

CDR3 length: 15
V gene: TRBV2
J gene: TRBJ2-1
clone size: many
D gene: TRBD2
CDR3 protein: CASSEVQRGAYEQFF
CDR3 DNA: TGTGCCAGCAGTGAAGTCCAGCGGGGGGCGTATGAGCAGTTCTTC

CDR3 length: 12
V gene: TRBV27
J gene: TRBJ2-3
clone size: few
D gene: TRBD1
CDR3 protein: CASSSKGATQYF
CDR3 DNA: TGTGCCAGCAGTTCGAAGGGGGCTACGCAGTATTTT

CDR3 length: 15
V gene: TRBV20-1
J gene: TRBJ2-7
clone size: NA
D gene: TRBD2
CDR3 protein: CSSTSFRGMTYEQYF
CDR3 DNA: TGCAGTTCGACTAGCTTTCGGGGCATGACCTACGAGCAGTACTTC

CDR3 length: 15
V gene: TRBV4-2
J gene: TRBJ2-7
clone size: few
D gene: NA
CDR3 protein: CASSQEVIRSYEQYF
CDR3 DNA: TGTGCCAGCAGCCAAGAAGTGATTCGGTCCTACGAGCAGTACTTC

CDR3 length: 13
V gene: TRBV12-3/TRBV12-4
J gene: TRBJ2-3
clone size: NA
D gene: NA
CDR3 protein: CASSPYTPDTQYF
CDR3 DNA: TGTGCCAGCAGTCCTTATACACCAGATACGCAGTATTTT

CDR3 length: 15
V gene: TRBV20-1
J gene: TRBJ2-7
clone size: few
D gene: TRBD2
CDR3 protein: CSARDFELADYEQYF
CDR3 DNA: TGCAGTGCTAGAGATTTTGAACTAGCGGATTACGAGCAGTACTTC

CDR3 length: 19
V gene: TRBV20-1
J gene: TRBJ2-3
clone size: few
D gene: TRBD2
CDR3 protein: CSASSWWLAGGFSTDTQYF
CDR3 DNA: TGCAGTGCTAGCTCTTGGTGGCTAGCGGGGGGGTTTAGCACAGATACGCAGTATTTT

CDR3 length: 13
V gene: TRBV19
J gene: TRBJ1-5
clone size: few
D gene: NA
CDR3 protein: CATQSGYNQPQHF
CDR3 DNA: TGTGCCACCCAATCTGGGTACAATCAGCCCCAGCATTTT

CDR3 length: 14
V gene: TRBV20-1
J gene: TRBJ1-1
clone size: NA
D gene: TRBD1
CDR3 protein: CSARATGSRTEAFF
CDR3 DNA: TGCAGTGCTAGAGCGACAGGGTCGAGGACTGAAGCTTTCTTT

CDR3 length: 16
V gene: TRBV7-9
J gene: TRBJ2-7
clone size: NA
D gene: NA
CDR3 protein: CASSLSGLGGRFGQYF
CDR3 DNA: TGTGCCAGCAGCTTATCTGGTTTGGGGGGCCGCTTTGGGCAGTACTTC

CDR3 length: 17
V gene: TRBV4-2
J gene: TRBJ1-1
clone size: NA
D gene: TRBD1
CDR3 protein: CASSQDGPDRGNTEAFF
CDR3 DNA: TGTGCCAGCAGCCAGGACGGTCCCGACAGGGGGAACACTGAAGCTTTCTTT

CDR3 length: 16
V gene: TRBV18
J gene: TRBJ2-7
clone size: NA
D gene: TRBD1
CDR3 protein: CASSPARTGLSHEQYF
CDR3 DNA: TGTGCCAGCTCACCGGCCAGGACAGGCCTAAGCCACGAGCAGTACTTC

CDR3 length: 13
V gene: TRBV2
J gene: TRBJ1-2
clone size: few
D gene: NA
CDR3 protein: CASRDRGAEGYTF
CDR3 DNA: TGTGCCAGCAGAGACCGGGGGGCGGAGGGCTACACCTTC

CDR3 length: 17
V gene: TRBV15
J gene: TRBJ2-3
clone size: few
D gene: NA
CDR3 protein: CATSRDGDPPNTDTQYF
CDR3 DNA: TGTGCCACCAGCAGAGATGGGGACCCTCCAAACACAGATACGCAGTATTTT

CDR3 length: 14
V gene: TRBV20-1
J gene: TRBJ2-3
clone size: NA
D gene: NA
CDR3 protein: CSASLTGFTDTQYF
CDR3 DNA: TGCAGTGCTAGCCTTACAGGGTTCACAGATACGCAGTATTTT

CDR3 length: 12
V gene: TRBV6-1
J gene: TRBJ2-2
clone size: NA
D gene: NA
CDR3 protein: CAGNNDGGELFF
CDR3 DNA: TGTGCCGGCAATAATGACGGCGGGGAGCTGTTTTTT

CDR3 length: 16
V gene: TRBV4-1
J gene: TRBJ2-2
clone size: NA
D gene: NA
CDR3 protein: CASSQAWGWGVGELFF
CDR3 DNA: TGCGCCAGCAGCCAAGCGTGGGGCTGGGGAGTCGGGGAGCTGTTTTTT

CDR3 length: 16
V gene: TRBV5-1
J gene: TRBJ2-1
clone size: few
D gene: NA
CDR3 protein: CASSWGLASSYNEQFF
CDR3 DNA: TGCGCCAGCAGCTGGGGGCTAGCGAGCTCCTACAATGAGCAGTTCTTC

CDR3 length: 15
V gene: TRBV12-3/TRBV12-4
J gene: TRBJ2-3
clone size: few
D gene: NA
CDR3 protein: CASSKQGTRTDTQYF
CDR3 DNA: TGTGCCAGCAGTAAACAGGGGACTCGCACAGATACGCAGTATTTT

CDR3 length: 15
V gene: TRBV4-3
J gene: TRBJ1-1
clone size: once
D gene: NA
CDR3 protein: CASSYQYTSNTEAFF
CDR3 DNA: TGCGCCAGCAGCTACCAGTACACCTCGAACACTGAAGCTTTCTTT

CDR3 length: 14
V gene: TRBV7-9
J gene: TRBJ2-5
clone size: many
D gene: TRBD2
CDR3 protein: CASLTSGDQETQYF
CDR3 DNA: TGTGCCAGCCTGACTAGCGGGGATCAAGAGACCCAGTACTTC

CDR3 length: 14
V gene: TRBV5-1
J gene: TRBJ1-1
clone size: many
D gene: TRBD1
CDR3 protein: CASSWTGTNTEAFF
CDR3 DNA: TGCGCCAGCTCCTGGACAGGGACGAACACTGAAGCTTTCTTT

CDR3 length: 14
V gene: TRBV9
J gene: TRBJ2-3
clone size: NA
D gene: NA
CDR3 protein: CASNDRPSTDTQYF
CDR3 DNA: TGTGCCAGCAATGACAGACCTAGCACAGATACGCAGTATTTT

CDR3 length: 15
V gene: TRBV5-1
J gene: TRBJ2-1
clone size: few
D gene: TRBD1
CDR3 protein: CASSLPQGVVDEQFF
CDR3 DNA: TGCGCCAGCAGCTTGCCACAGGGGGTCGTCGATGAGCAGTTCTTC

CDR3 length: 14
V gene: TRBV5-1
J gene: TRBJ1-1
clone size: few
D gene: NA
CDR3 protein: CASSLASSSTEAFF
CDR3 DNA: TGCGCCAGCAGCTTGGCTTCGTCCAGCACTGAAGCTTTCTTT

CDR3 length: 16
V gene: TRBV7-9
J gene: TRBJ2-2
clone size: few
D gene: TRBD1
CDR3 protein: CASSLKGQLPGGELFF
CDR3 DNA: TGTGCCAGCAGCCTAAAGGGACAGCTACCTGGCGGGGAGCTGTTTTTT

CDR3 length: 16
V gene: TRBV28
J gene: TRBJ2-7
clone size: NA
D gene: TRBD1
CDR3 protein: CASSLGQGAPSYEQYF
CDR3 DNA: TGTGCCAGCAGCCTCGGACAGGGCGCCCCCTCCTACGAGCAGTACTTC

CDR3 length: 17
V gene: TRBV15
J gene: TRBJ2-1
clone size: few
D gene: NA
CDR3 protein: CATSRARGPSSYNEQFF
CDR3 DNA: TGTGCCACCAGTCGGGCGCGGGGACCAAGCTCCTACAATGAGCAGTTCTTC

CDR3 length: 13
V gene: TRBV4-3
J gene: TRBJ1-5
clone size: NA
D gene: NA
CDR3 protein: CASSQLIGGPQHF
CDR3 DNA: TGCGCCAGCAGCCAACTCATCGGAGGGCCCCAGCATTTT

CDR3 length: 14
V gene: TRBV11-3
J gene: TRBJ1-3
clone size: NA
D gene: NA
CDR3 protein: CASSLVTPGNTIYF
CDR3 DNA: TGTGCCAGCAGCTTAGTAACCCCAGGAAACACCATATATTTT

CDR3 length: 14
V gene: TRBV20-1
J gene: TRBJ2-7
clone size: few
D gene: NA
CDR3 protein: CSAHRDTGSYEQYF
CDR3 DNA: TGCAGTGCTCACCGGGACACCGGATCCTACGAGCAGTACTTC

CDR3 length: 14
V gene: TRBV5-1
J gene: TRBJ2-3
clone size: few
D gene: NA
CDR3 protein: CASTVNRGTDTQYF
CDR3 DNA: TGCGCCAGCACGGTAAACAGGGGCACAGATACGCAGTATTTT

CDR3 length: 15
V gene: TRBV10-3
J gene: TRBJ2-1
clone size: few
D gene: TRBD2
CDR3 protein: CAISEVAGGGNEQFF
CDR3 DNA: TGTGCCATCAGTGAAGTAGCGGGGGGCGGCAATGAGCAGTTCTTC

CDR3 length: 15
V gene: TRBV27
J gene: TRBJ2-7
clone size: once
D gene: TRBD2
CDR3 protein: CASTSDAGGSYEQYF
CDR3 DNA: TGTGCCAGCACTTCGGACGCGGGGGGCTCCTACGAGCAGTACTTC

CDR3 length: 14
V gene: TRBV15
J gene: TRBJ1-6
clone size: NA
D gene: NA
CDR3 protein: CATSIRQPDSPLHF
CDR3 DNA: TGTGCCACCAGCATCCGGCAGCCCGATTCACCCCTCCACTTT

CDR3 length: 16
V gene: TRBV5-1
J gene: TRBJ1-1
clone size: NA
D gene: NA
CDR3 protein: CASSLGQGGWDTEAFF
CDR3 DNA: TGCGCCAGCAGCTTGGGACAAGGGGGTTGGGACACTGAAGCTTTCTTT

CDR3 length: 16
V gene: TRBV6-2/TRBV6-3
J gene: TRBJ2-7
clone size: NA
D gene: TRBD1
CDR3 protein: CASSLPGQGRVYEQYF
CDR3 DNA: TGTGCCAGCAGCCTTCCTGGACAGGGGCGAGTATACGAGCAGTACTTC

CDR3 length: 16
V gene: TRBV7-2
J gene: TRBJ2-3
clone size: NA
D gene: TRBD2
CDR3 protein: CASSLVPSGGKDTQYF
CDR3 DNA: TGTGCCAGCAGCTTAGTCCCTAGCGGGGGGAAGGATACGCAGTATTTT

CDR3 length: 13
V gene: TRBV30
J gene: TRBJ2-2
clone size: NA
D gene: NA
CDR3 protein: CAWSWEGVGELFF
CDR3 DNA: TGTGCCTGGAGTTGGGAAGGTGTAGGGGAGCTGTTTTTT

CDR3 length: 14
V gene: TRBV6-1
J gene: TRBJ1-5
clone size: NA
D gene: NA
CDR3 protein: CASSNPSASQPQHF
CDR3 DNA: TGTGCCAGCAGTAACCCATCAGCTTCTCAGCCCCAGCATTTT